These T cell receptor beta chains were read from a single sample in a study of cytomegalovirus exposure and HLA in healthy donors. The assay was immunoSEQ multiplex PCR, and TCRdb's table has in-frame clones only and misses some. The table includes approximately 130,000 clones, around four fifths detected once. The sequencing input was PBMCs. The origin of the receptors is a man in his forties or fifties in good health and CMV-seronegative. Each CDR3 is given with its conserved first and last residue. The order of the fields is D gene, clone size, J gene, V gene, CDR3 protein, CDR3 DNA. D genes are given only for firm matches. Only some rows state a clone size, as once, few, many or a class for expanded clones.

- - TRBJ2-7 TRBV10-3 CAIRGLSYEQYF TGTGCCATCAGGGGCCTTTCCTACGAGCAGTACTTC
TRBD2 - TRBJ2-1 TRBV30 CAWSVLAAYNEQFF TGTGCCTGGAGTGTACTAGCGGCGTACAATGAGCAGTTCTTC
- - TRBJ1-1 TRBV2 CASSLLSTGNTEAFF TGTGCCAGCAGCCTTTTATCAACAGGGAACACTGAAGCTTTCTTT
TRBD2 - TRBJ2-1 TRBV10-3 CAISGSGGFNEQFF TGTGCCATCAGTGGTAGCGGGGGATTTAATGAGCAGTTCTTC
- - TRBJ1-6 TRBV4-3 CASSQDWAGSAPLHF TGCGCCAGCAGCCAAGATTGGGCAGGCTCGGCCCCCCTCCACTTT
- - TRBJ2-7 TRBV15 CATSRGRGSYEQYF TGTGCCACCAGCAGGGGCAGGGGATCCTACGAGCAGTACTTC
TRBD2 - TRBJ2-5 TRBV5-4 CASSSGLAGETQYF TGTGCCAGCAGCTCGGGACTAGCGGGAGAGACCCAGTACTTC
TRBD1 - TRBJ1-6 TRBV30 CAWSVLPGQGSSPLHF TGTGCCTGGAGTGTACTCCCGGGACAGGGCAGCTCACCCCTCCACTTT
TRBD2 - TRBJ2-1 TRBV6-5 CASSYSGGGYNEQFF TGTGCCAGCAGTTACTCAGGCGGGGGATACAATGAGCAGTTCTTC
TRBD1 few TRBJ1-2 TRBV30 CACDTGGGGYTF TGTGCCTGTGATACAGGGGGCGGCGGCTACACCTTC
- few TRBJ2-7 TRBV4-3 CASSQARDGYEQYF TGCGCCAGCAGCCAGGCGCGGGACGGGTACGAGCAGTACTTC
TRBD1 - TRBJ2-7 TRBV18 CASSPQGAFYEQYF TGTGCCAGCTCACCACAGGGGGCGTTCTACGAGCAGTACTTC
- - TRBJ2-2 TRBV4-3 CASSQVLTATNTGELFF TGCGCCAGCAGCCAAGTTCTTACAGCCACGAACACCGGGGAGCTGTTTTTT
- - TRBJ1-2 TRBV6-5 CASRLGQFYGYTF TGTGCCAGCAGGCTCGGACAGTTCTATGGCTACACCTTC
- - TRBJ2-5 TRBV5-1 CASSFTQQGGQETQYF TGCGCCAGCAGCTTTACACAACAGGGCGGCCAAGAGACCCAGTACTTC
- - TRBJ2-2 TRBV12-1 CASSLRAANTGELFF TGTGCCAGCAGCTTGAGGGCCGCGAACACCGGGGAGCTGTTTTTT
- few TRBJ2-1 TRBV7-3 CASSPERARINEQFF TGTGCCAGCAGCCCCGAGCGGGCGCGGATCAATGAGCAGTTCTTC
TRBD2 - TRBJ2-5 TRBV5-1 CASSTRTSGQETQYF TGCGCCAGCAGCACTAGGACTAGCGGCCAAGAGACCCAGTACTTC
TRBD1 - TRBJ2-7 TRBV25-1 CASSDWTGGNYEQYF TGTGCCAGCAGTGATTGGACAGGGGGAAACTACGAGCAGTACTTC
- - TRBJ2-7 TRBV14 CASSLTLQVSEQYF TGTGCCAGCAGCCTCACCCTTCAGGTTTCCGAGCAGTACTTC
TRBD1 - TRBJ2-7 TRBV28 CASSPGQGRPYEQYF TGTGCCAGCAGTCCCGGACAGGGACGGCCTTACGAGCAGTACTTC
TRBD1 - TRBJ1-1 TRBV7-9 CASSPPTGMNTEAFF TGTGCCAGCAGCCCCCCGACAGGGATGAACACTGAAGCTTTCTTT
- - TRBJ2-1 TRBV21-1 CASRSHEQFF TGTGCCAGCCGGTCCCATGAGCAGTTCTTC
- - TRBJ2-2 TRBV4-1 CASSQLQGYHTGELFF TGCGCCAGCAGCCAACTACAGGGATACCACACCGGGGAGCTGTTTTTT
TRBD1 - TRBJ1-1 TRBV29-1 CSGNRGLNEAFF TGCAGCGGGAACAGGGGGTTGAATGAAGCTTTCTTT
- - TRBJ2-7 TRBV4-3 CASSQDLGQYEQYF TGCGCCAGCAGCCAAGATCTTGGACAGTACGAGCAGTACTTC
- few TRBJ2-2 TRBV27 CASSLFGGNGELFF TGTGCCAGCAGTTTATTCGGGGGTAACGGGGAGCTGTTTTTT
TRBD2 - TRBJ2-3 TRBV19 CASSRLSGGGTDTQYF TGTGCCAGTAGTAGGCTGAGCGGGGGGGGCACAGATACGCAGTATTTT
TRBD1 - TRBJ1-6 TRBV19 CASSHRDRVILSATGYNSPLHF TGTGCCAGTAGTCACCGGGACAGGGTGATTCTGTCGGCAACGGGGTATAATTCACCCCTCCACTTT
- - TRBJ1-2 TRBV5-8 CASSLRIGVIGYTF TGTGCCAGCAGCTTAAGGATAGGGGTCATCGGCTACACCTTC
- - TRBJ2-7 TRBV6-6 CASREQGTTYEQYF TGTGCCAGCAGGGAACAGGGAACTACCTACGAGCAGTACTTC
TRBD1 - TRBJ1-1 TRBV15 CATSRETGWNTEAFF TGTGCCACCAGCAGAGAGACAGGGTGGAACACTGAAGCTTTCTTT
TRBD2 - TRBJ2-6 TRBV19 CASTDPGLAGAGANVLTF TGTGCCAGTACCGATCCGGGACTAGCGGGAGCTGGGGCCAACGTCCTGACTTTC
TRBD1 - TRBJ1-1 TRBV5-1 CASSPGTGALNTEAFF TGCGCCAGCAGTCCGGGGACAGGGGCTTTGAACACTGAAGCTTTCTTT
TRBD2 - TRBJ2-5 TRBV7-2 CASSTQGRGDWGQYF TGTGCCAGCAGCACGCAAGGGCGGGGGGATTGGGGTCAGTACTTC
TRBD1 - TRBJ2-5 TRBV6-1 CASSRGLETQYF TGTGCCAGCAGCAGGGGGCTGGAGACCCAGTACTTC
- once TRBJ1-1 TRBV2 CASSDSGNPVAFF TGTGCCAGCAGTGATAGCGGGAACCCGGTAGCTTTCTTT
TRBD1 few TRBJ2-1 TRBV4-1 CASSRTGGSVNEQFF TGCGCCAGCAGCAGGACAGGGGGCTCGGTCAATGAGCAGTTCTTC
- few TRBJ2-6 TRBV7-9 CASSLALAPSVLTF TGTGCCAGCAGCTTAGCGTTAGCGCCAAGCGTCCTGACTTTC
TRBD1 - TRBJ2-7 TRBV4-1 CASSQDSRRPDRGYGIPYEQYF TGCGCCAGCAGCCAAGATTCAAGGAGGCCGGACAGGGGCTACGGGATCCCCTACGAGCAGTACTTC